This is a list of T cell receptor beta chains from one sample in a study of regulatory T cells in long-lasting Graves disease. TCRdb used MiXCR to reprocess the multiplex PCR reads, holding one entry per CDR3 protein. The sample lists about 430,000 distinct CDR3 sequences, 15% occurring once. Another study also made use of these data, one on T cells in Graves' hyperthyroidism and ophthalmopathy.

The sample in question was peripheral blood mononuclear cells (PBMCs), obtained at new diagnosis, from a patient treated with antithyroid drugs. The receptor source for this set is a woman aged 40 to 55 with Graves disease. The CDR3 runs from the conserved cysteine through the conserved F or W. The order of the fields is J gene, D gene, clone size, CDR3 length, V gene, CDR3 DNA, CDR3 protein. The D gene is left open where the match is weak. Rows give clone size only sometimes, using once, few, many, or a class for an expanded clone.

TRBJ2-7,.,few,15,TRBV3-1,TGTGCCAGCAGCCAGGGACGCCAATTAACCTACGAGCAGTACTTC,CASSQGRQLTYEQYF
TRBJ2-3,TRBD1,many,15,TRBV5-5,TGTGCCAGCAGCTTACAGGGGATGAGCACAGATACGCAGTATTTT,CASSLQGMSTDTQYF
TRBJ1-1,.,many,14,TRBV28,TGTGCCAGCAGTCCGCTTACAGTGAACACTGAAGCTTTCTTT,CASSPLTVNTEAFF
TRBJ1-1,.,few,19,TRBV7-9,TGTGCCAGCAGCTTAGCGTATGGGGGTGCCGCGAACCTGAACACTGAAGCTTTCTTT,CASSLAYGGAANLNTEAFF
TRBJ1-6,TRBD1,many,14,TRBV12-3/TRBV12-4,TGTGCCAGCAGTGTTAACAGGGGTGGCTCACCCCTCCACTTT,CASSVNRGGSPLHF
TRBJ2-1,.,.,16,TRBV4-1,TGCGCCAGCAGCCAAGAGGGGGGCAAGGCGGACAATGAGCAGTTCTTC,CASSQEGGKADNEQFF
TRBJ1-2,.,many,14,TRBV28,TGTGCCAGCAGTTTAGGGCGACGCCTTACCCCCTACACCTTC,CASSLGRRLTPYTF
TRBJ2-1,TRBD1,.,12,TRBV19,TGTGCCAGTGGACAGGGGGATAATGAGCAGTTCTTC,CASGQGDNEQFF
TRBJ2-3,TRBD2,many,18,TRBV15,TGTGCCACCAGCAGAGAAAGAAAAGTAGCGGGAGCCCCAGATACGCAGTATTTT,CATSRERKVAGAPDTQYF
TRBJ2-1,.,.,16,TRBV7-6,TGTGCCAGCAGCTTAGCTTGGGGTGACGCCTACAATGAGCAGTTCTTC,CASSLAWGDAYNEQFF
TRBJ2-3,TRBD2,.,18,TRBV4-2,TGTGCCAGCAGCCAAGGATTACTAGCGGGAGGGCCGCAAGATACGCAGTATTTT,CASSQGLLAGGPQDTQYF
TRBJ1-4,TRBD1,many,17,TRBV28,TGTGCCAGCAGTTCCGGACAGGGGGCGATGACTAATGAAAAACTGTTTTTT,CASSSGQGAMTNEKLFF
TRBJ1-5,.,.,12,TRBV6-1,TGTGCCAGCAGTGAATTATCACGGCCCCAGCATTTT,CASSELSRPQHF
TRBJ1-5,.,many,17,TRBV2,TGTGCCAGCAGTGATGTGGGGGGCGTGATGGGCAATCAGCCCCAGCATTTT,CASSDVGGVMGNQPQHF
TRBJ1-5,TRBD1,few,17,TRBV6-2/TRBV6-3,TGTGCCAGCAGTTCCCGGACAGGGTTTTCCGGCAATCAGCCCCAGCATTTT,CASSSRTGFSGNQPQHF
TRBJ2-6,TRBD1,.,16,TRBV5-8,TGTGCCAGCAGCTTGGGACAGGGGGCTGGGGCCAACGTCCTGACTTTC,CASSLGQGAGANVLTF
TRBJ2-2,TRBD2,many,14,TRBV29-1,TGCAGCGCCGTTAGCGGGAGGGCCACCGGGGAGCTGTTTTTT,CSAVSGRATGELFF
TRBJ2-7,.,many,15,TRBV6-9,TGTGCCAGCAGTTACGCCAACACAGGGAGCTACGAGCAGTACTTC,CASSYANTGSYEQYF
TRBJ1-1,TRBD1,.,15,TRBV9,TGTGCCAGCAGCGTAGGAGGACAGGGGGCGGATGAAGCTTTCTTT,CASSVGGQGADEAFF
TRBJ2-2,.,many,15,TRBV18,TGTGCCAGCTCACCACGGACGGCGAACACCAGGGAGCTGTTTTTT,CASSPRTANTRELFF
TRBJ2-1,TRBD2,many,16,TRBV2,TGTGCCACCCGATACCAATTAGCGGGATCGGACAATGAGCAGTTCTTC,CATRYQLAGSDNEQFF
TRBJ2-2,.,.,16,TRBV5-6,TGTGCCAGCAGCTTAACCGCAGGGGCGAACACCGGGGAGCTGTTTTTT,CASSLTAGANTGELFF
TRBJ1-5,.,.,16,TRBV6-2/TRBV6-3,TGTGCCAGCAGTTCGACGCGGGGGTCGGGCAATCAGCCCCAGCATTTT,CASSSTRGSGNQPQHF
TRBJ2-1,.,.,17,TRBV4-3,TGCGCCAGCAGCCAAATATCTAGTATCTCCACCTACAATGAGCAGTTCTTC,CASSQISSISTYNEQFF
TRBJ2-5,TRBD1,.,13,TRBV15,TGTGCCACCCCGCGGACAGGCCAAGAGACCCAGTACTTC,CATPRTGQETQYF
TRBJ2-3,.,.,16,TRBV6-5,TGTGCCAGCAGTTACTCCAGGACAGTGGGTTTGGATACGCAGTATTTT,CASSYSRTVGLDTQYF
TRBJ2-7,TRBD1,few,14,TRBV12-3/TRBV12-4,TGTGCCAGCAGTTTGGACAGGGGGATCGACGAGCAGTACTTC,CASSLDRGIDEQYF
TRBJ2-1,TRBD2,few,18,TRBV15,TGTGCCACCAGCAGAGATGGGGCGCTAGCGGGAGTTCACAATGAGCAGTTCTTC,CATSRDGALAGVHNEQFF
TRBJ2-7,TRBD2,.,14,TRBV12-3/TRBV12-4,TGTGCCAGCAGTTTAACCCGGGGACTAGCCGAGCAGTACTTC,CASSLTRGLAEQYF
TRBJ1-2,.,.,13,TRBV6-2/TRBV6-3,TGTGCCAGCCCCGGAGGGACGGCGTATGGCTACACCTTC,CASPGGTAYGYTF
TRBJ1-2,.,many,12,TRBV28,TGTGCCAGCAGCCCGGGACCTCATGGCTACACCTTC,CASSPGPHGYTF
TRBJ2-7,TRBD2,.,16,TRBV2,TGTGCCAGCAGTCCCCCTAGCGGGGCCACGGTCTACGAGCAGTACTTC,CASSPPSGATVYEQYF
TRBJ2-1,TRBD2,.,13,TRBV6-4,TGTGCCAGCAGTGACCGGGCGGGGGATGAGCAGTTCTTC,CASSDRAGDEQFF
TRBJ2-1,TRBD2,few,19,TRBV27,TGTGCCAGCAGTCTGGGGATTTTCCGGGAGGGCCTGTCCTACAATGAGCAGTTCTTC,CASSLGIFREGLSYNEQFF
TRBJ1-3,.,few,16,TRBV28,TGTGCCAGCACCCTAGGGCAGCGGGTCGCTGGAAACACCATATATTTT,CASTLGQRVAGNTIYF
TRBJ2-7,TRBD2,many,14,TRBV11-3,TGTGCCAGCAGCTCGTGGACTAGCGACTACGAGCAGTACTTC,CASSSWTSDYEQYF
TRBJ2-3,TRBD1,.,15,TRBV20-1,TGCAGTGCTGCCCCGGGACAGGGGGCGACAGATACGCAGTATTTT,CSAAPGQGATDTQYF
TRBJ1-1,.,.,15,TRBV10-3,TGTGCCATCAGTACAAGGGACGGGGAGAACACTGAAGCTTTCTTT,CAISTRDGENTEAFF
TRBJ1-3,.,many,14,TRBV7-6,TGTGCCAGCAGCTTAGCTGTTACTGGAAACACCATATATTTT,CASSLAVTGNTIYF
TRBJ1-1,.,.,12,TRBV20-1,TGCAGTGCTAGAAGACAGAACACTGAAGCTTTCTTT,CSARRQNTEAFF
TRBJ2-7,TRBD2,many,12,TRBV2,TGTGCCAGCAGGCGGGGGACCTACGAGCAGTACTTC,CASRRGTYEQYF
TRBJ1-1,.,.,15,TRBV28,TGTGCCAGCAGCTTATCTTTTACACCCTTTACTGAAGCTTTCTTT,CASSLSFTPFTEAFF
TRBJ2-2,TRBD2,.,19,TRBV6-1,TGTGCCAGCAGTGAAGCAGTACTAGCGGGATCAAGGAACACCGGGGAGCTGTTTTTT,CASSEAVLAGSRNTGELFF
TRBJ2-3,TRBD2,many,15,TRBV27,TGTGCCAGCACATTAGCGGGAGGAAACACAGATACGCAGTATTTT,CASTLAGGNTDTQYF
TRBJ2-2,.,.,14,TRBV3-1,TGTGCCAGCAGCCAGGTCACCAACACCGGGGAGCTGTTTTTT,CASSQVTNTGELFF
TRBJ1-3,.,.,15,TRBV5-6,TGTGCCAGCAGCTTGGCCAGGTTCTCTGGAAACACCATATATTTT,CASSLARFSGNTIYF
TRBJ2-7,.,many,14,TRBV28,TGTGCCAGCAGTTTTCGGGGTAACCGCTACGAGCAGTACTTC,CASSFRGNRYEQYF